This T cell receptor beta chain was sequenced for a study of kidney transplant recipient with SARS-CoV-2 infection. TCRdb passed the reads through MiXCR, listing each CDR3 protein once. This repertoire shows 200,000 to 300,000 distinct CDR3 sequences, 29% found once; its top ten account for almost 7.5%. This sample comprised a blood sample, obtained at baseline and between days 110 and 120 from a kidney transplant recipient. The source of this sequence is a male patient aged 25 to 39 who had COVID-19 and was a kidney transplant recipient. These T cells may partly come from the graft donor.

The CDR3 here is CASNLGTGGIEAFF. The CDR3 nucleotides read TGCGCCAGCAACCTCGGGACAGGGGGCATTGAAGCTTTCTTT. The chain links TRBV5-1 to TRBJ1-1, with 12 bases fitting TRBD1. Germline loops: CDR1 SGHRS, CDR2 YFSETQ. The junction had 7 bases not matched to a gene; V was cut back by 6 bases and J by 7 bases. The CDR3 sequence is 14 residues long.